Here is one T cell receptor (beta chain) with its context. Sequencing used immunoSEQ multiplex PCR; TCRdb keeps in-frame clones, though not all of them. The table lists millions of clones, 85% to 95% of them singletons. Only CD45RO-negative cells positively selected for CCR7 counted as naive CD8 cells, so terminally differentiated effector memory CD45RA+ cells were excluded. The source of the sample is a study of shared clonotypes between healthy human individuals. The ends lost 4 bases at V and 5 bases at J; junction bases unmatched: 16. Germline V gene data show CDR1 as MDHEN and CDR2 as SYDVKM. This CDR3 has 18 residues.

Sequencing was performed on naive CD8+ T cells from PBMCs. The origin of this receptor is a man in his late teens or twenties in good health. Some clones in this sample may be carry-over from other donors' samples. V usage is TRBV28 and J usage is TRBJ1-2; 10 nucleotides agree with TRBD1. As DNA, the CDR3 is TGTGCCAGCAGTTCTACCCGGGACAGGGGACGCGACTGGTATGGCTACACCTTC. This translates into CASSSTRDRGRDWYGYTF.